Following are 8 T cell receptor beta chains from one sample sequenced in a study of CD8 T cells in Susac syndrome (dated by TCRdb to between 2018 and 2020). The library was made by the immunoSEQ multiplex PCR assay. RNA was extracted using the RNeasy kit, and about 0.45 to 1 microgram was reverse transcribed with random hexamers. TCRdb reran the public reads through fastp at Q25 and MiXCR, keeping productive beta chains. All rows with the same CDR3 protein become a single entry with the most common DNA and genes. This sample holds more than 40,000 distinct CDR3 sequences; over 85% were observed only once. Clones ranked in the top ten supply almost 0.55% of the sample. The sample consisted of CD8+ T cells from PBMCs. The receptor source for this set is a human donor in good health.

The genes are TRBV29-1 and TRBJ2-2; TRBD1 matches at 9 bases. CDR3 length equals 12 residues. Per germline, CDR1 SQVTM and CDR2 ANQGSEA. The CDR3 sequence is CSGTGYAGELFF. The CDR3 nucleotides are TGCAGTGGGACAGGGTATGCCGGGGAGCTGTTTTTT.

This chain joins TRBV29-1 and TRBJ2-3; no definite D call. CDR1 SQVTM and CDR2 ANQGSEA come from the germline V gene. V lost 4 bases, J lost 5 bases, and 4 bases lay in between. This CDR3 spans 10 amino acids. CDR3 sequence reads: CSVAVDTQYF. CDR3 DNA: TGCAGCGTTGCGGTAGATACGCAGTATTTT.

J is TRBJ2-7 and V is TRBV29-1; possibly TRBD2 for D (5 bases). V lost 5 bases and J lost 0, with 8 bases in between. There are 12 residues in the CDR3. In germline, CDR1 is SQVTM, CDR2 ANQGSEA. CDR3 in DNA: TGCAGCGTTTCTAGCTCCTCCTACGAGCAGTACTTC. Its translation is CSVSSSSYEQYF.

The gene calls are TRBV4-1 and TRBJ1-2; D uncertain. The CDR3 is 15 amino acids. V dropped 3 bases and J dropped 4 bases, with 15 bases sitting between them. CDR1 is MGHRA, CDR2 YSYEKL, per germline. Written as DNA, the CDR3 is TGCGCCAGCAGCCAGACCACGGCCACAATCTATGGCTACACCTTC. Translated: CASSQTTATIYGYTF.

This chain joins TRBV15 and TRBJ1-5; possibly TRBD1 for D (6 bases). CDR1 is LNHNV and CDR2 is YYDKDF in the germline V gene (reference sequence). This CDR3 has 14 amino acids. Trimming left V 2 bases short and J 5 bases short, with 10 bases between. CDR3: CATSRLQGDQPQHF. The CDR3 DNA reads TGTGCCACCAGCAGATTACAGGGAGATCAGCCCCAGCATTTT.

The chain couples TRBV7-9 to TRBJ2-1; TRBD2 is a possible D gene (5 bases). The ends were cut back, 3 bases at V and 9 bases at J, with 18 bases in the middle. The germline gives CDR1 SEHNR, CDR2 FQNEAQ (reference sequence). The CDR3 length is 15 residues. In DNA, the CDR3 is TGTGCCAGCAGCTTTTTCGCGGCTCAAGAGGGTGAGCAGTTCTTC. It translates to CASSFFAAQEGEQFF.

The chain links TRBV29-1 to TRBJ2-2; D ambiguous. Per the germline V gene, CDR1 is SQVTM and CDR2 is ANQGSEA. The CDR3 runs to 11 residues. The V and J ends lost 5 bases and 6 bases respectively, with 7 bases between them. The CDR3 reads CSVRGPGELFF. CDR3 bases: TGCAGCGTTCGAGGTCCCGGGGAGCTGTTTTTT.

CDR3 in DNA: TGCAGTGCTAGAGGGGGGGCTAGCCAAGAGACCCAGTACTTC. Encoded protein: CSARGGASQETQYF. The V and J genes are TRBV20-1 and TRBJ2-5, with D possibly called TRBD1 or TRBD2 (6 bases each). The ends were cut back, 1 base at V and 1 base at J, with 10 bases in the middle. Germline CDR1 DFQATT, CDR2 SNEGSKA (reference sequence). CDR3 length: 14 residues.